This T cell receptor (beta chain) derives from a study of long-term antiretroviral therapy in people with HIV. Per donor, a minimum of one pre-ART and a minimum of two post-ART PBMC samples were available. The study, taken as a whole, reports: All blood samples came from the years 2004 to 2017, possibly under older ART regimens. Pre-ART clonal expansion yielded clones that dominated the repertoire at all time points.

As regards this clone: What it binds is unknown.

This CDR3 contains 15 residues. With 8 bases clipped from V and 1 base from J, the junction kept 10 bases outside the gene matches. Germline V gene data show CDR1 as MRHNA and CDR2 as SNTAGT. Researchers ran immunoSEQ v3.0 at survey level. Sequencing used immunoSEQ multiplex PCR; TCRdb keeps in-frame clones, though not all of them. The data contain about 39,000 clones, roughly nine tenths of them singletons. This TCR was recovered from a woman aged 45-60 years with HIV. The genes are TRBV6-4 and TRBJ1-1; 7 bases fit TRBD1. The input for sequencing was unsorted PBMCs, taken 1.2 years after starting antiretroviral therapy. The CDR3 reads CASRQAGGWNTEAFF. CDR3 sequence (DNA): TGTGCCAGCCGGCAAGCAGGGGGTTGGAACACTGAAGCTTTCTTT.